This T cell receptor (beta chain) derives from a study of monozygotic twins with inflammatory bowel disease. CDR1 SGHTA and CDR2 FQGTGA come from the germline V gene. CDR3 size: 17 residues. Making each TCR library took around 3,600 ng of total RNA. UMIs that had a 6-nucleotide sample barcode were put in using template switching. TCRdb re-called the 5' RACE reads and catalogs CDR3 proteins one per entry, DNA excluded. The sample has over 350,000 distinct CDR3 sequences. Each donor gave 2.5 ml of peripheral blood. The sample comprised blood. The clonotype was recovered from a human donor with ulcerative colitis or Crohn's disease, or a healthy co-twin of an affected twin (not recorded which). This chain connects TRBV7-3 to TRBJ2-1; TCRdb indicates TRBD2, and absent DNA this call remains unverified. The CDR3 protein is CASSLRSGLAGRREQFF. Full variable domain (missing parts from reference TRBV7-3 and TRBJ2-1): GAGVSQTPSNKVTEKGKYVELRCDPISGHTALYWYRQSLGQGPEFLIYFQGTGAADDSGLPNDRFFAVRPEGSVSTLKIQRTERGDSAVYLCASSLRSGLAGRREQFFGPGTRLTVL.